A single sample gave rise to the 10 T cell receptor beta chains below, sequenced in a study of blood T cells in healthy people across ages. The use of a sample-barcoded 5' primer and a J-beta primer mix characterized a second PCR of 7 to 11 cycles. A single record per CDR3 protein comes from TCRdb applying MiXCR to the 5' RACE reads. The table shows fewer than 950,000 distinct CDR3 sequences, with less than 70% occurring only once. The material sequenced was blood. The receptors were gathered from an elderly man in good health.

This rearrangement joins TRBV5-1 to TRBJ2-1; 13 bases are shared with TRBD2. The CDR3 is made up of 17 amino acids. Per germline, CDR1 SGHRS and CDR2 YFSETQ. Unmatched junction bases numbered 14, after V lost 5 bases and J lost 9 bases. DNA of the CDR3: TGCGCCAGCAGTAGTCGTAAACTAGCGGGAGGGCCGGGTGAGCAGTTCTTC. Residues: CASSSRKLAGGPGEQFF.

The chain is built from TRBV3-1 and TRBJ2-1, with 12 nucleotides matching TRBD2. V dropped 5 bases and J dropped 10; count of bases not matched to a gene: 12. CDR1 and CDR2 from the germline V gene are LGHDT and YNNKEL (reference sequence). This CDR3 is built from 16 residues. CDR3 sequence reads: CASSETSGSGGAEQFF. The CDR3 nucleotides are TGTGCCAGCAGCGAGACTAGCGGGAGCGGGGGAGCAGAGCAGTTCTTC.

The CDR3 protein is CASNTGRTGYEQYF. CDR3 DNA: TGTGCCAGCAATACAGGGAGAACGGGCTACGAGCAGTACTTC. V gene TRBV5-6 combines with J gene TRBJ2-7; D possibly corresponds to TRBD1 (6 bases). This CDR3 has 14 residues. Trimming took 6 bases from V and 3 from J, leaving 16 bases between them. Germline-derived CDR1 and CDR2 are SGHDT and YYEEEE.

Turning to this clonotype: One end of the junction is discordant with germline, which a read error may explain. The CDR3 sequence: CASGYGTSASYEQYF. The DNA for the CDR3 is TGTGCCAGCGGTTACGGGACTAGCGCTTCCTACGAGCAGTACTTC. The chain links TRBV6-5 to TRBJ2-7; 10 bases align to TRBD2. Germline values: CDR1 MNHEY, CDR2 SVGAGI. CDR3 length: 15 amino acids.

This clonotype turned up a few times. The chain couples TRBV7-2 to TRBJ1-1; 7 bases align to TRBD1. The V and J ends lost 0 bases and 2 bases, in that order; junction bases with no gene match: 3. The CDR3 runs to 15 residues. The germline gives CDR1 SGHTA, CDR2 FQGNSA. The CDR3 loop reads CASSLATGLNTEAFF. The CDR3 nucleotides are TGTGCCAGCAGCTTAGCGACAGGGCTTAACACTGAAGCTTTCTTT.

The chain links TRBV5-8 to TRBJ2-3, with 9 positions matching TRBD2. Germline values: CDR1 SGHTS, CDR2 YDEGEE. The CDR3 sequence is 16 residues long. After removal of 0 bases from V and 0 bases from J, the junction contained 2 bases not matched to a gene. The CDR3 spells CASSLASGASTDTQYF. The CDR3, as DNA: TGTGCCAGCAGCTTGGCTAGCGGGGCTAGCACAGATACGCAGTATTTT.

The CDR3 nucleotides are TGTGCCAGCAGTGGGGGGACCCACGAGCAGTTCTTC. Residues: CASSGGTHEQFF. The chain recombines TRBV28 with TRBJ2-1; TRBD2 is a possible D gene (6 bases). This CDR3 comprises 12 residues. Germline V gene lookup returns CDR1 MDHEN and CDR2 SYDVKM. V lost 5 bases and J lost 10, with 12 bases in between. Drawing the rest from reference TRBV28 and TRBJ2-1, the complete variable domain is DVKVTQSSRYLVKRTGEKVFLECVQDMDHENMFWYRQDPGLGLRLIYFSYDVKMKEKGDIPEGYSVSREKKERFSLILESASTNQTSMYLCASSGGTHEQFFGPGTRLTVL.

The V call is TRBV27, the J call TRBJ2-7; D possibly uses TRBD1 or TRBD2 (5 bases each). With the DNA end fitting TRBJ2-5 better, the J assignment may be wrong. Germline CDR1 MNHEY, CDR2 SMNVEV (reference sequence). This CDR3 has 15 residues. The CDR3 DNA reads as TGTGCCAGCAGTTTGTACCTAGCCGCTAGGGGGACCCAGTACTTC. This translates into CASSLYLAARGTQYF.

This clonotype was recorded only once. CDR3 bases: TGTGCCACCAGTGGCGACAGCAACACTGAAGCTTTCTTT. The encoded protein is CATSGDSNTEAFF. The rearrangement uses TRBV24-1 and TRBJ1-1, with D maybe TRBD1 (5 bases). Germline V gene lookup returns CDR1 KGHDR and CDR2 SFDVKD. CDR3 size: 13 residues. V lost 5 bases and J lost 2, with 8 bases in between.

The CDR3 loop reads CASSVRGPWAADTQYF. In nucleotides, the CDR3 is TGTGCCAGCAGCGTAAGAGGGCCATGGGCTGCAGATACGCAGTATTTT. The chain carries TRBV9 and TRBJ2-3; D perhaps matches TRBD2 (5 bases). The CDR3 has 16 amino acids. Germline V gene lookup returns CDR1 SGDLS and CDR2 YYNGEE. Trimming took 1 base from V and 4 from J, leaving 16 bases between them.